These T cell receptor beta chains were read from a single sample in a study of shared clonotypes between healthy human individuals. Some clones are missing from TCRdb's copy, which holds only in-frame ones; the method was immunoSEQ multiplex PCR. The profile shows 75,000 to 100,000 clones, around half of them singletons. Sequenced: PBMCs. These receptors all stem from a middle-aged woman in good health. Some clones in this sample may be carry-over from other donors' samples. Each CDR3 is given with its conserved first and last residue. A D gene is named only where the DNA matches it firmly. Size is omitted from some rows. Given values are once, few, many or a class for expanded clones.

TRBV30	TRBJ1-2	NA	NA	TGTGCCTGGAGTAATGACGTTGGCTACACCTTC	CAWSNDVGYTF
TRBV5-1	TRBJ1-2	NA	NA	TGCGCCAGCAGCTTGGATGGGGGTTCTGATGGCTACACCTTC	CASSLDGGSDGYTF
TRBV7-9	TRBJ2-7	NA	many	TGTGCCAGCAGCGGACAGTACGAGCAGTACTTC	CASSGQYEQYF
TRBV7-2	TRBJ2-1	TRBD2	few	TGTGCCAGCAGCTCTAGCGGGAGCCCCTACAATGAGCAGTTCTTC	CASSSSGSPYNEQFF
TRBV4-3	TRBJ1-2	NA	few	TGCGCCAGCAGCCAAGACAGGACCGCTCGGTATGGCTACACCTTC	CASSQDRTARYGYTF
TRBV5-1	TRBJ2-7	TRBD1	few	TGCGCCAGCAGCGTGGGACAGTCCTACGAGCAGTACTTC	CASSVGQSYEQYF
TRBV5-1	TRBJ2-6	NA	NA	TGCGCCAGCAGGGGACAACCCAACCACATAGGAAACGGGGCCAACGTCCTGACTTTC	CASRGQPNHIGNGANVLTF
TRBV13	TRBJ2-5	NA	few	TGTGCCAGCAGCTTACACCAAGAGACCCAGTACTTC	CASSLHQETQYF
TRBV30	TRBJ1-5	NA	NA	TGTGCCTGGTCGCGGACGAGTCGCAATCAGCCCCAGCATTTT	CAWSRTSRNQPQHF
TRBV6-6	TRBJ2-7	NA	few	TGTGCCAGCAGTTATAAGTCGGGGTGGGCCTACGAGCAGTACTTC	CASSYKSGWAYEQYF
TRBV29-1	TRBJ2-1	TRBD1	NA	TGCAGCGTTGAGTCGGACAGGGGCAATGAGCAGTTCTTC	CSVESDRGNEQFF
TRBV5-1	TRBJ1-5	NA	NA	TGCGCCAGCAGCTCAGGGACTGGGAGCAATCAGCCCCAGCATTTT	CASSSGTGSNQPQHF
TRBV10-3	TRBJ2-2	TRBD2	few	TGTGCCATCAGTGAGTTTTCGCTAGCGGGCACCGGGGAGCTGTTTTTT	CAISEFSLAGTGELFF
TRBV7-2	TRBJ2-7	NA	NA	TGTGCCAGCAGCTTAGCGCGGGCCGACGAGCAGTACTTC	CASSLARADEQYF
TRBV5-1	TRBJ2-7	TRBD1	few	TGCGCCAGCAGCTTTGGGACAGGCTCCTACGAGCAGTACTTC	CASSFGTGSYEQYF
TRBV28	TRBJ1-3	NA	many	TGTGCCAGCAGTGAGGCGGGGCGGAGCTCTGGAAACACCATATATTTT	CASSEAGRSSGNTIYF
TRBV5-6	TRBJ2-1	NA	many	TGTGCCAGCATATTCCGGGGAGGTGAGCAGTTCTTC	CASIFRGGEQFF
TRBV19	TRBJ1-5	NA	many	TGTGCCAGTAGTATCGTATACCGCCGGGGCAATCAGCCCCAGCATTTT	CASSIVYRRGNQPQHF
TRBV7-6	TRBJ2-1	NA	NA	TGTGCCAGCAGCCGTTCTTCCAACAATGAGCAGTTCTTC	CASSRSSNNEQFF
TRBV30	TRBJ2-1	TRBD2	NA	TGTGCCTGGAGTGTTTCCCCGGGGGGACTAGCGTTAAATGAGCAGTTCTTC	CAWSVSPGGLALNEQFF
TRBV5-1	TRBJ2-4	NA	NA	TGCGCCGGCAGCCAGGGTTCCGCCAAAAACATTCAGTACTTC	CAGSQGSAKNIQYF
TRBV28	TRBJ1-4	TRBD1	few	TGTGCCAGCAGTTCCCCCAGGACAGGAAAGGGCGAAAAACTGTTTTTT	CASSSPRTGKGEKLFF
TRBV27	TRBJ2-1	TRBD2	NA	TGTGCCAGCAGTTCATACCTGCGGGAGGGCCCCCATGAGCAGTTCTTC	CASSSYLREGPHEQFF
TRBV10-3	TRBJ1-2	TRBD1	many	TGTGCCATCAGTGACAAAGTTGCGACAGGGGACTATGGCTACACCTTC	CAISDKVATGDYGYTF
TRBV18	TRBJ1-2	NA	NA	TGTGCCAGCTCACCCAGCAGAGGGTCTGGCTACACCTTC	CASSPSRGSGYTF
TRBV6-5	TRBJ2-7	NA	NA	TGTGCCAGCAGTTACGGCCGGAGAGGAGGAGACTACGAGCAGTACTTC	CASSYGRRGGDYEQYF
TRBV5-1	TRBJ1-4	NA	NA	TGCGCCAGCAGCTTTGGGGTAGCGGAAAAACTGTTTTTT	CASSFGVAEKLFF
TRBV5-1	TRBJ1-5	NA	few	TGCGCCAGCAGCTTCGACGGAAATAACAATCAGCCCCAGCATTTT	CASSFDGNNNQPQHF
TRBV14	TRBJ2-7	TRBD1	NA	TGTGCCAGCAGCCAACTTGGACAGGGGGCCGGGATCCGCGAGCAGTACTTC	CASSQLGQGAGIREQYF
TRBV20-1	TRBJ1-1	NA	NA	TGCAGTGTTAGGACTGAAGCTTTCTTT	CSVRTEAFF
TRBV14	TRBJ2-3	NA	NA	TGTGCCAGCAGCCATAGGGTCGTCACAGATACGCAGTATTTT	CASSHRVVTDTQYF
TRBV7-2	TRBJ2-1	NA	many	TGTGCCAGCAGCCCTGGGGGATATGAGCAGTTCTTC	CASSPGGYEQFF
TRBV11-2	TRBJ2-3	NA	many	TGTGCCAGCAGCTTATTAGGGGCGGGAACCCCAGATACGCAGTATTTT	CASSLLGAGTPDTQYF
TRBV4-2	TRBJ2-7	NA	NA	TGTGCCAGCAGCTTGGGACTTACCTACGAGCAGTACTTC	CASSLGLTYEQYF
TRBV5-4	TRBJ1-4	NA	NA	TGTGCCAGCAGCTTAATAGGGGAAAAACTGTTTTTT	CASSLIGEKLFF
TRBV6-5	TRBJ2-2	TRBD2	NA	TGTGCCAGCAGTTACTCAGCGGGAGGAGGTACCGGGGAGCTGTTTTTT	CASSYSAGGGTGELFF
TRBV4-2	TRBJ2-2	NA	many	TGTGCCAGCAGCCTAGCCGGGGGAGCCGGCACCGGGGAGCTGTTTTTT	CASSLAGGAGTGELFF
TRBV5-3	TRBJ1-2	NA	NA	TGTGCCAGAATGCCCTATGGCTACACCTTC	CARMPYGYTF
TRBV6-1	TRBJ2-3	NA	once	TGTGCCAGCAGGGGGGACACAGAATCAGATACGCAGTATTTT	CASRGDTESDTQYF
TRBV30	TRBJ2-7	NA	few	TGTGCCTGGAGTGTAGGGGGGGGACCCGTGGGTTTC	CAWSVGGGPVGF
TRBV30	TRBJ1-5	NA	many	TGTGCCTGGAGTGTACTCGGTTTAACGCAGGGTAATCCGCCCCAGCATTTT	CAWSVLGLTQGNPPQHF
TRBV6-6	TRBJ1-1	TRBD1	NA	TGTGCCAGCAGTTACATGGGACAGGGGGCGCCTGCTTTCTTT	CASSYMGQGAPAFF
TRBV7-6	TRBJ2-3	NA	NA	TGTGCCAGCAGCTTAGCGGGGGCGGATACGCAGTATTTT	CASSLAGADTQYF
TRBV7-8	TRBJ2-1	NA	NA	TGTGCCAGCAGCACCCTAGGGGGGGTGGGGCAGTTCTTC	CASSTLGGVGQFF
TRBV6-6	TRBJ2-1	NA	NA	TGTGCCAGCAGCTTAACCGGGACCCAATTCTACAATGAGCAGTTCTTC	CASSLTGTQFYNEQFF
TRBV5-6	TRBJ1-2	NA	few	TGTGCCAGCAGCTCCACAGGAGACGGTGGCTACACCTTC	CASSSTGDGGYTF
TRBV2	TRBJ1-4	NA	NA	TGTGCCAGCAGTGTCTTGGCAACTAATGAAAAACTGTTTTTT	CASSVLATNEKLFF
TRBV30	TRBJ1-5	NA	NA	TGTGCCTGCCAGTTGGGGGGCAATCAGCCCCAGCATTTT	CACQLGGNQPQHF
TRBV4-2	TRBJ1-2	TRBD1	many	TGTGCCAGCAGCGGACAGGATATGTATGGCTACACCTTC	CASSGQDMYGYTF
TRBV29-1	TRBJ2-1	TRBD2	NA	TGCAGCGTTGAATATACTAGCGGATACCTTTCCTACAATGAGCAGTTCTTC	CSVEYTSGYLSYNEQFF
TRBV19	TRBJ2-5	NA	few	TGTGCCAGTAGTATGGTGGGCAGGGTGGAGACCCAGTACTTC	CASSMVGRVETQYF
TRBV2	TRBJ1-5	TRBD1	many	TGTGCCAGCAGCCCCCGGGACAGGGGTCAGCCCCAGCATTTT	CASSPRDRGQPQHF
TRBV9	TRBJ2-1	NA	few	TGTGCCAGCAGCGTAGTCCTAGGCGCTGAGCAGTTCTTC	CASSVVLGAEQFF
TRBV30	TRBJ2-7	NA	many	TGTGCCTGGACGGGAAAGGGCGGCACGAGTCGCTCCTACGAGCAGTACTTC	CAWTGKGGTSRSYEQYF